These T cell receptor beta chains were read from a single sample in a study of human T cells and chemical hapten exposure. TCRdb re-analysed the RACE reads in MiXCR, keeping a single row per CDR3 protein. The sample lists about 97,000 distinct CDR3 sequences; 25% to 35% were seen once. The specimen comprised whole blood, sampled in connection with sensitization to the hapten diphenylcyclopropenone (DPC). The source is a man aged 35 to 55 with alopecia areata. Some clones in this sample may be carry-over from other donors' samples. CDR3s include the opening cysteine and the closing phenylalanine or tryptophan. The D gene is left open where the match is weak. Some rows mark clone size as missing; the rest say once, few, many or name a class of expanded clone.

CDR3 | DNA | D | size | J | V
CASSRGVNTEAFF | TGTGCCAGCAGTCGGGGCGTGAACACTGAAGCTTTCTTT | . | . | TRBJ1-1 | TRBV28
CASSLIGQGNTGELFF | TGTGCCAGCAGCTTAATTGGACAGGGGAACACCGGGGAGCTGTTTTTT | TRBD1 | . | TRBJ2-2 | TRBV7-7
CASGGVSSYEQYF | TGTGCCAGCGGCGGGGTCAGTTCCTACGAGCAGTACTTC | . | . | TRBJ2-7 | TRBV6-5
CASRQGNSPLHF | TGTGCCAGCAGACAGGGGAATTCACCCCTCCACTTT | TRBD1 | . | TRBJ1-6 | TRBV7-8
CASSQDRGARSEAFF | TGCGCCAGCAGCCAAGATCGGGGGGCTAGGTCTGAAGCTTTCTTT | . | . | TRBJ1-1 | TRBV4-3
CASSLGTGFRTEAFF | TGTGCCAGCAGTTTAGGGACAGGGTTTCGCACTGAAGCTTTCTTT | TRBD1 | few | TRBJ1-1 | TRBV28
CASSSAQGWGNTIYF | TGTGCCAGCAGCTCCGCGCAGGGTTGGGGAAACACCATATATTTT | . | . | TRBJ1-3 | TRBV7-9
CASSLEMQAEAFF | TGTGCCAGCAGCTTAGAAATGCAAGCCGAAGCTTTCTTT | . | . | TRBJ1-1 | TRBV7-9
CASSSGTSGSSTDTQYF | TGTGCCAGCAGTTCAGGGACTAGCGGGTCGAGCACAGATACGCAGTATTTT | TRBD2 | many | TRBJ2-3 | TRBV12-3/TRBV12-4
CAISESKGGEQFF | TGTGCCATCAGTGAGTCGAAGGGTGGTGAGCAGTTCTTC | . | few | TRBJ2-1 | TRBV10-3
CASSAGQGRSPLHF | TGTGCCAGCAGCGCAGGACAGGGGAGGTCACCCCTCCACTTT | TRBD1 | few | TRBJ1-6 | TRBV5-4
CSARATNNYEQYF | TGCAGTGCTAGAGCCACCAATAACTACGAGCAGTACTTC | . | few | TRBJ2-7 | TRBV20-1
CAWSVVVQSEQYF | TGTGCCTGGAGTGTAGTGGTCCAGTCCGAGCAGTACTTC | . | few | TRBJ2-7 | TRBV30
CASTRSQVGYTF | TGTGCCAGCACCCGGTCACAAGTTGGCTACACCTTC | . | . | TRBJ1-2 | TRBV12-3/TRBV12-4
CSAPKDSLHEQYF | TGCAGTGCTCCTAAGGACAGCCTCCACGAGCAGTACTTC | . | few | TRBJ2-7 | TRBV20-1
CASSSASGSTNTGELFF | TGTGCCAGCAGCTCCGCTAGCGGGAGTACGAACACCGGGGAGCTGTTTTTT | TRBD2 | . | TRBJ2-2 | TRBV7-9
CASRSGIQPQHF | TGTGCCAGCAGGTCAGGGATTCAGCCCCAGCATTTT | . | few | TRBJ1-5 | TRBV12-3/TRBV12-4
CASRSTGGWGSPLHF | TGTGCCAGCAGGTCCACCGGGGGCTGGGGTTCACCCCTCCACTTT | . | . | TRBJ1-6 | TRBV28